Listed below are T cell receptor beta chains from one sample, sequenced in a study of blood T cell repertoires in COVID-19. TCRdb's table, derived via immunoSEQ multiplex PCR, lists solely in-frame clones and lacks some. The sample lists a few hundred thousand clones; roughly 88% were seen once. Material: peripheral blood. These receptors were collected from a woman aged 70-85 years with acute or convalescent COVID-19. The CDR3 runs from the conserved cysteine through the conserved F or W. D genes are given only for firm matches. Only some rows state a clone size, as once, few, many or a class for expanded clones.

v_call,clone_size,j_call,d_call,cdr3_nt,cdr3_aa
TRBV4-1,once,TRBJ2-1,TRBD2,TGCGCCAGCAGCCGCGGGGGAAGGGGTGTATACAATGAGCAGTTCTTC,CASSRGGRGVYNEQFF
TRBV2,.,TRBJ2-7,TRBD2,TGTGCCAGCAATGGCGGCATAGGTAGCGGGGGGGCCTCCCCCTACGAGCAGTACTTC,CASNGGIGSGGASPYEQYF
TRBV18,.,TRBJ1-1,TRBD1,TGTGCCAGCTCCCTCAGAGGGGACAGGGCGAACACTGAAGCTTTCTTT,CASSLRGDRANTEAFF
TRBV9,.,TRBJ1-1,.,TGTGCCAGCAGCGCCATCTCGGGGACTGAAGCTTTCTTT,CASSAISGTEAFF
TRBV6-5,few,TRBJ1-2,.,TGTGCCAGCGGGCGGGGTTCGTTCGAGAGCTATGGCTACACCTTC,CASGRGSFESYGYTF
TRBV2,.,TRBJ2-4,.,TGTGCCAGCAGGGATACAGGGCCCAAAAACATTCAGTACTTC,CASRDTGPKNIQYF
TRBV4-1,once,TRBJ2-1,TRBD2,TGCGCCAGCAGCCCTTACCCACTAGCGGGGGGCTACAATGAGCAGTTCTTC,CASSPYPLAGGYNEQFF
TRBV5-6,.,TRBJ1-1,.,TGTGCCAGCAGCTTCTCCACTGTATCCGGGAACACTGAAGCTTTCTTT,CASSFSTVSGNTEAFF
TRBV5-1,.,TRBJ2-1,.,TGCGCCAGCAGCCCCCGGGACTCAACTTACAATGAGCAGTTCTTC,CASSPRDSTYNEQFF
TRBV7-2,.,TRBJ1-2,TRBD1,TGTGCCAGCAGACTAGTCCGGAGGACAGGGGGCTATGGCTACACCTTC,CASRLVRRTGGYGYTF
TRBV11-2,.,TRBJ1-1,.,TGTGCCAGCAGCTTAGATCAGGGGAACACTGAAGCTTTCTTT,CASSLDQGNTEAFF
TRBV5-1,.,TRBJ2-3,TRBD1,TGCGCCAGCAGCTCTTACAGGGGGAGGAACACAGATACGCAGTATTTT,CASSSYRGRNTDTQYF
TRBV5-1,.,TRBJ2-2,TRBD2,TGCGCCAGTCGGGCGCAACCCGCGGGGGGGAACACCGGGGAGCTGTTTTTT,CASRAQPAGGNTGELFF
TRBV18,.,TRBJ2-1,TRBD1,TGTGCCAGCTCACCTTGGACAGGGGCGGTCTACAATGAGCAGTTCTTC,CASSPWTGAVYNEQFF
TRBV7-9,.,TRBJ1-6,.,TGTGCCAGCAGCCAAATAAGAGGTGCAGTGCATTCACCCCTCCACTTT,CASSQIRGAVHSPLHF
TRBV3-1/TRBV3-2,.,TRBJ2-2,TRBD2,TGTGCCAGCAGCCAAGGGCGGGGGTGGCTGTTTTTT,CASSQGRGWLFF
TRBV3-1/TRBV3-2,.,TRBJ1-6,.,TGTGCCAGCAGCCAAGGGAGGACGGCTAATTCACCCCTCCACTTT,CASSQGRTANSPLHF
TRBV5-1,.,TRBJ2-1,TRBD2,TGCGCCAGCAGCTTGGCGACCGGGGGGACGATCGATGAGCAGTTCTTC,CASSLATGGTIDEQFF
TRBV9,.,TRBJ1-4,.,TGTGCCAGCAGCCCGACATGGGCCGGGGGGGAAAAACTGTTTTTT,CASSPTWAGGEKLFF
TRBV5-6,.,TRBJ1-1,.,TGTGCCAGCAGCAGGGAGGCAGGGAAGTTTTTAGCTTTCTTT,CASSREAGKFLAFF
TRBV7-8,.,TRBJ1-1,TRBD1,TGTGCCAGCAGCTTTTCAGGGGGCGCGGGTTCTGAAGCTTTCTTT,CASSFSGGAGSEAFF
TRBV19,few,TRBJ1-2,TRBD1,TGTGCCAGTAGTAGTCGCCGGGACAGCAGTTATGGCTACACCTTC,CASSSRRDSSYGYTF
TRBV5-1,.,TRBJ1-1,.,TGCGCCAGCAGGCAGGACACGGGGAACACTGAAGCTTTCTTT,CASRQDTGNTEAFF
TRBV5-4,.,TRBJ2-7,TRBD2,TGTGCCAGCAGCACCCGGGGCGCGCTAGCGGGGAAGTACGAGCAGTACTTC,CASSTRGALAGKYEQYF
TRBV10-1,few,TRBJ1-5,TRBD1,TGCGCCAGCAGTGAGGGACAGGGGGTATATAGCAATCAGCCCCAGCATTTT,CASSEGQGVYSNQPQHF
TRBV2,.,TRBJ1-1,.,TGTGCCAGCACCTGGAGGGCGGGGCTGGCTGAAGCTTTCTTT,CASTWRAGLAEAFF
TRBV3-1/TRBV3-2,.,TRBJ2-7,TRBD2,TGTGCCAGCAGCCCGGGACTAGCGGGCCGGGAGCAGTACTTC,CASSPGLAGREQYF
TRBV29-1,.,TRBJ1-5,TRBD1,TGCAGCGCTGGACAGGGGAACAATCAGCCCCAGCATTTT,CSAGQGNNQPQHF
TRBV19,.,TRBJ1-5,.,TGTGCCAGTACCATGGGGGGGCAGCCCCAGCATTTT,CASTMGGQPQHF
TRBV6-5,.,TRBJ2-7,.,TGTGCCAGCGCCGGGGCCTACGAGCAGTACTTC,CASAGAYEQYF
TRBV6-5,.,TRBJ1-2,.,TGTGCCAGCAGTCCAGGGTTCGGCTACACCTTC,CASSPGFGYTF
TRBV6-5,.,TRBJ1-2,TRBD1,TGTGCCAGCAGACCATCCAGGGGGCTGGGTGGCTACACCTTC,CASRPSRGLGGYTF
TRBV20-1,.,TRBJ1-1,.,TGCAGTGCTAGACGGGTAGATGAAGCTTTCTTT,CSARRVDEAFF
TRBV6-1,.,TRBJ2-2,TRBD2,TGTGCCAGCAGTGATAGGGTTGGGGGGGCGAACACCGGGGAGCTGTTTTTT,CASSDRVGGANTGELFF
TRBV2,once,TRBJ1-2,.,TGTGCCAGCAGTGAAGATCGGGGTGGAAATGGCTACACCTTC,CASSEDRGGNGYTF
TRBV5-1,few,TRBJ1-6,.,TGCGCCAGCAGCCGGAACCGGGATTATAATTCACCCCTCCACTTT,CASSRNRDYNSPLHF
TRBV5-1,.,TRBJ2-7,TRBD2,TGCGCCAGCAGCGGGCAGGGAGGGTCCTACGAGCAGTACTTC,CASSGQGGSYEQYF
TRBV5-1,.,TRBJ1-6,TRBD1,TGCGCCAGCAGCTCCAATCCGACAGGGGTTATTAATTCACCCCTCCACTTT,CASSSNPTGVINSPLHF
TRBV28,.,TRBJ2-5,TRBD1,TGTGCCAGCAGTCCTCAGGGACAGGGACAAGAGACCCAGTACTTC,CASSPQGQGQETQYF
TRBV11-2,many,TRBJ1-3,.,TGTGCCAGCAGCTTAAGCATCTCTGGAAACACCATATATTTT,CASSLSISGNTIYF
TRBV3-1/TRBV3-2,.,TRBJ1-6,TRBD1,TGTGCCAGCAGCCACTTGGACAGGGAGAATTCACCCCTCCACTTT,CASSHLDRENSPLHF
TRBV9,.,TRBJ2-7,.,TGTGCCAGCAGCTCAGGGACTGTCTACGAGCAGTACTTC,CASSSGTVYEQYF
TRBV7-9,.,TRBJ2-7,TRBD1,TGTGCCAGCAGCTCGACAGGGTCCTATCGCGAGCAGTACTTC,CASSSTGSYREQYF
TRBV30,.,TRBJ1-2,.,TGTGCCTGGAGACGGGTCCGGTATGGCTACACCTTC,CAWRRVRYGYTF
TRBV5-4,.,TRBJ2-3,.,TGTGCCAGCAGCCTACAGGGGGGGGATACGCAGTATTTT,CASSLQGGDTQYF
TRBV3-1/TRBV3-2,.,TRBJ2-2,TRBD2,TGTGCCAGCAGCCAATGGGGACTAGCGGGGGCCGGGGAGCTGTTTTTT,CASSQWGLAGAGELFF
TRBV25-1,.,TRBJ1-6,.,TGTGCCAGCAGTGAGCAGGGCTGGGGTAATTCACCCCTCCACTTT,CASSEQGWGNSPLHF
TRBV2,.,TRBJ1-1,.,TGTGCCAGCAGTTTAACCAGGGTGGAAGCTTTCTTT,CASSLTRVEAFF
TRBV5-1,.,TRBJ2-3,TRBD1,TGCGCCAGCAGCATTGGACAGGGGTCTGACACAGATACGCAGTATTTT,CASSIGQGSDTDTQYF
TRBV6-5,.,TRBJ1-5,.,TGTGCCAGCGGGAGGCAGCGCTCCAATCAGCCCCAGCATTTT,CASGRQRSNQPQHF
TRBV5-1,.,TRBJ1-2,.,TGCGCCAGCAGCCTAGGGGCGGAGGGCTACACCTTC,CASSLGAEGYTF
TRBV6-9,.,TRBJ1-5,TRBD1,TGTGCCAGCATACGGACAGGGAATCAGCCCCAGCATTTT,CASIRTGNQPQHF
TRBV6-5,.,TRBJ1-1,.,TGTGCCAGCAGTTCCGGGCTCGGGGGAGCTTTCTTT,CASSSGLGGAFF
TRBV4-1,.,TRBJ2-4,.,TGCGCCAGCAGCGTGTCAGCGGTGGCCAAAAACATTCAGTACTTC,CASSVSAVAKNIQYF
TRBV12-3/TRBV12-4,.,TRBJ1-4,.,TGTGCCAGCGGAGAAACAAGGAAACTGTTTTTT,CASGETRKLFF
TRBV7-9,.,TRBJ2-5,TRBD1,TGTGCCAGCAGCTTGACAGGGGGCCAAGAGACCCAGTACTTC,CASSLTGGQETQYF
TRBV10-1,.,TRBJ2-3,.,TGCGCCAGCAGTTCCCCGGGAACAGATACGCAGTATTTT,CASSSPGTDTQYF